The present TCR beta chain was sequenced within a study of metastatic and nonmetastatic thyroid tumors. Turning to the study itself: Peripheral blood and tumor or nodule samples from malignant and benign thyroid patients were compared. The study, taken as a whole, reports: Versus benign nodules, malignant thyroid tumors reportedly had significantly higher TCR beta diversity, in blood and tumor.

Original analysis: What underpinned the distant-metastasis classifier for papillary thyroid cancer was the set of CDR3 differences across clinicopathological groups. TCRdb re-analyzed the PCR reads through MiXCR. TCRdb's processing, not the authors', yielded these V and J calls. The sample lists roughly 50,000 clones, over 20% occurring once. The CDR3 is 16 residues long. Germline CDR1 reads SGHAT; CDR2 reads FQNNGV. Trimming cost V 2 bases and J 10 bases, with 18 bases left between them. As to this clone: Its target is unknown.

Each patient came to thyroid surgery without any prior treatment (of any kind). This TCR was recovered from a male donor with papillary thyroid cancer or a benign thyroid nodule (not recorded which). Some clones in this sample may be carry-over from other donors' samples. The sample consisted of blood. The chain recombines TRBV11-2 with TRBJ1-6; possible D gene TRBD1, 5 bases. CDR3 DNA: TGTGCCAGCAGCTTAAGGGACGGAGGGGAAAGGTCACCCCTCCACTTT. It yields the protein CASSLRDGGERSPLHF.